The 26 T cell receptor beta chains in this list originate from one sample, sequenced in a study of T cell responses to AZD1222 COVID-19 vaccine. Measured with immunoSEQ multiplex PCR; TCRdb has only the in-frame clones, and not every one. The sample contains some 140,000 clones, over 85% of which appear only once. The sample here was peripheral blood, taken on day 0 of AZD1222 vaccination. These receptors were taken from an adult in good health.

The chain combines TRBV5-6 with TRBJ1-2; 7 bases are a match to TRBD1. Trimming took 2 bases from V and 3 from J; bases not matched to a gene: 4. The CDR3 spans 14 residues. Looked up from germline, CDR1 is SGHDT and CDR2 is YYEEEE. CDR3 DNA sequence: TGTGCCAGCAGCTTCCCCGGGACAGACTATGGCTACACCTTC. Its translation: CASSFPGTDYGYTF.

The chain recombines TRBV4-1 with TRBJ1-4; D may be TRBD1 (5 bases). This CDR3 spans 17 amino acids. Trimming left V 0 bases short and J 5 bases short, with 16 bases between. The germline gives CDR1 MGHRA, CDR2 YSYEKL. The CDR3 bases are TGCGCCAGCAGCCAAGAACGGGCTGGGACCGAAAATGAAAAACTGTTTTTT. Translated, it gives CASSQERAGTENEKLFF.

This clone showed up just a few times. The rearrangement uses TRBV6-5 and TRBJ2-2; 10 bases are a match to TRBD1. CDR1 and CDR2 from the germline V gene are MNHEY and SVGAGI. The V segment lost 5 bases and the J segment 3 bases; nucleotides outside the gene matches: 3. The CDR3 has 15 residues. Written as DNA, the CDR3 is TGTGCCAGCAGTACTGGGACAGGGGACACCGGGGAGCTGTTTTTT. Protein product: CASSTGTGDTGELFF.

In this sample, this clone turned up once. The chain combines TRBV29-1 with TRBJ1-1; D not certain. The germline gives CDR1 SQVTM, CDR2 ANQGSEA. Trimming pared 7 bases from V and 10 bases from J, leaving 13 bases between. CDR3 length equals 10 residues. The CDR3 nucleotides read TGCAGCGAGGTGACCCAGCGAGCTTTCTTT. Translated: CSEVTQRAFF.

The rearrangement links TRBV10-3 to TRBJ1-2; D call uncertain. The length of the CDR3 is 13 residues. Germline values: CDR1 ENHRY, CDR2 SYGVKD. The germline V and J ends were trimmed by 0 bases and 4 bases, with 6 bases remaining between them. In nucleotides, the CDR3 is TGTGCCATCAGTGAGTCTGTCGCCTATGGCTACACCTTC. The encoded protein is CAISESVAYGYTF.

This clone was recorded a few times. The V and J genes are TRBV7-9 and TRBJ1-2; a weak D match, TRBD1 (6 bases). Trimming took off 5 bases at V and 4 bases at J, with 17 bases between the two ends. Germline CDR1 and CDR2: SEHNR and FQNEAQ (reference sequence). The length of the CDR3 is 15 residues. This chain's CDR3 is CASSPSWGHTYGYTF. The CDR3 DNA is TGTGCCAGCAGCCCTAGCTGGGGACACACCTATGGCTACACCTTC.

V and J are TRBV29-1 and TRBJ1-2; a possible D gene is TRBD1 (5 bases). V was pared by 6 bases and J by 4 bases, with 9 bases between. This CDR3 has 11 residues. The germline V gene encodes CDR1 SQVTM and CDR2 ANQGSEA. The CDR3 region has the DNA TGCAGCGTCGGGGGTAGCTATGGCTACACCTTC. It encodes CSVGGSYGYTF.

The chain joins TRBV5-1 to TRBJ1-4, with 7 bases that match TRBD1. CDR1 and CDR2 (germline): SGHRS, YFSETQ. The J segment lost 4 bases and the V segment lost 3 bases, leaving 6 bases of the junction unmatched. There are 15 residues in the CDR3. In DNA form, the CDR3 reads TGCGCCAGCAGCTGGGGACAGACTCTTAATGAAAAACTGTTTTTT. Translated: CASSWGQTLNEKLFF.

CDR3 nucleotide sequence: TGTGCCAGCAGTGAAGCAGGACCAGATTCACCCCTCCACTTT. This gives the protein CASSEAGPDSPLHF. The rearrangement uses TRBV2 and TRBJ1-6; D ambiguous. Germline CDR1 reads SNHLY; CDR2 reads FYNNEI. This CDR3 comprises 14 residues. Trimming cost V 0 bases and J 8 bases, with 8 bases left between them.

The chain links TRBV18 to TRBJ2-5; D is ambiguous. CDR1 and CDR2 (germline): KGHSH, LQKENI. V was cut by 2 bases and J by 4 bases, with 11 bases left in between. This CDR3 is 14 amino acids long. CDR3 bases: TGTGCCAGCTCACCAACTCAGGTGGGAGAGACCCAGTACTTC. Its translation is CASSPTQVGETQYF.

This clone was seen once. The chain links TRBV19 to TRBJ1-1; no definite D call. V lost 7 bases and J lost 1, with 13 bases in between. Per the germline V gene, CDR1 is LNHDA and CDR2 is SQIVND (reference sequence). The CDR3 runs 14 residues. CDR3 sequence (DNA): TGTGCCAGTAACCCGACTCGATGGAACACTGAAGCTTTCTTT. Protein: CASNPTRWNTEAFF. The full variable domain, in which reference TRBV19 and TRBJ1-1 provide the parts outside the CDR3, is DGGITQSPKYLFRKEGQNVTLSCEQNLNHDAMYWYRQDPGQGLRLIYYSQIVNDFQKGDIAEGYSVSREKKESFPLTVTSAQKNPTAFYLCASNPTRWNTEAFFGQGTRLTVV.

The genes are TRBV9 and TRBJ1-2, with unresolved D. V was clipped by 0 bases and J by 2 bases, with 5 bases between them. Germline CDR1 SGDLS, CDR2 YYNGEE. CDR3 length: 13 amino acids. The CDR3 here is CASSVASNYGYTF. Here the CDR3 DNA reads TGTGCCAGCAGCGTAGCCTCAAACTATGGCTACACCTTC. Full variable domain (remainder filled in from reference TRBV9 and TRBJ1-2): DSGVTQTPKHLITATGQRVTLRCSPRSGDLSVYWYQQSLDQGLQFLIQYYNGEERAKGNILERFSAQQFPDLHSELNLSSLELGDSALYFCASSVASNYGYTFGSGTRLTVV.

The rearrangement links TRBV11-2 to TRBJ1-1, with D possibly being TRBD1 (6 bases). CDR3 length: 14 residues. CDR1 and CDR2 (germline): SGHAT, FQNNGV. The V and J ends lost 1 base and 5 bases respectively, with 11 bases between them. The CDR3 loop is CASSLVAGVTEAFF. CDR3 in DNA: TGTGCCAGCAGCTTAGTGGCAGGGGTAACTGAAGCTTTCTTT.

This chain's CDR3 is CASGATGLLSPLHF. The CDR3 nucleotides read TGTGCCAGCGGCGCCACAGGGCTACTTTCACCCCTCCACTTT. This chain links TRBV7-8 with TRBJ1-6, with a possible D match to TRBD1 (6 bases). V lost 8 bases and J 9 bases, leaving 17 bases between the germline ends. Germline V gives CDR1 SGHVS, CDR2 FQNEAQ. There are 14 residues in the CDR3.

A word on this clone: Distinct nucleotide sequences in the sample also encode this CDR3. This chain connects TRBV27 to TRBJ1-2; 7 bases map to TRBD1. V lost 2 bases to trimming and J lost 4 bases; unmatched junction nucleotides: 1. Germline lookup yields CDR1 MNHEY and CDR2 SMNVEV (reference sequence). The CDR3 contains 13 residues. The CDR3 reads CASSLGTAYGYTF. The CDR3 DNA reads TGTGCCAGCAGTTTAGGGACAGCCTATGGCTACACCTTC.

The chain joins TRBV18 to TRBJ1-1, with D possibly TRBD1 on 6 matching bases. V was trimmed by 0 bases and J by 6 bases, leaving 11 bases between them. This CDR3 is 14 amino acids long. The germline V gene encodes CDR1 KGHSH and CDR2 LQKENI. The CDR3 nucleotides are TGTGCCAGCTCACCACCGTTTGAGGGGGCTGAAGCTTTCTTT. Its translation is CASSPPFEGAEAFF.

This chain links TRBV2 with TRBJ1-3; D ambiguous. CDR1 SNHLY and CDR2 FYNNEI come from the germline V gene. V gave up 4 bases and J gave up 0 bases, with 7 bases separating them. CDR3 length: 14 amino acids. CDR3: CASSVTGSGNTIYF. In DNA form, the CDR3 reads TGTGCCAGCAGTGTGACCGGCTCTGGAAACACCATATATTTT.

This sequence joins TRBV18 and TRBJ2-7, with D perhaps matching TRBD2 (5 bases). Germline-derived CDR1 and CDR2 are KGHSH and LQKENI. Between the trimmed V and J ends, which lost 2 bases and 10 bases, there was a span of 12 bases. The CDR3 totals 12 residues. Written as DNA, the CDR3 is TGTGCCAGCTCACCAGCCTCCGGGGATCAGTACTTC. As protein: CASSPASGDQYF.

The chain links TRBV27 to TRBJ2-6; no clear D. Germline V gives CDR1 MNHEY, CDR2 SMNVEV (reference sequence). V was trimmed by 6 bases and J by 0 bases, leaving 0 bases between them. CDR3 length: 12 amino acids. The CDR3 DNA reads TGTGCCAGCAGCTCTGGGGCCAACGTCCTGACTTTC. This encodes CASSSGANVLTF.

The CDR3 is CASSDGTGGFGYTF. The CDR3 DNA is TGTGCCAGCAGTGACGGGACAGGGGGCTTTGGCTACACCTTC. The chain carries TRBV6-4 and TRBJ1-2, with TRBD1 matching over 12 bases. Germline assignment: CDR1 MRHNA and CDR2 SNTAGT. The CDR3 contains 14 residues. V lost 2 bases to trimming and J lost 7 bases; unmatched junction nucleotides: 2.

This chain uses TRBV6-1 with TRBJ1-3; no firm D call. The V and J ends lost 1 base and 0 bases respectively, with 7 bases between them. The CDR3 is 15 amino acids. CDR1 and CDR2 (germline): MNHNS, SASEGT. The CDR3 bases are TGTGCCAGCAGTGAAGGTGCAGGCTCTGGAAACACCATATATTTT. As protein: CASSEGAGSGNTIYF.

This chain uses TRBV29-1 with TRBJ1-1; a possible D gene is TRBD1 (5 bases). V lost 7 bases to trimming and J lost 4 bases, with 22 bases between them. This CDR3 is 15 amino acids long. The germline V gene encodes CDR1 SQVTM and CDR2 ANQGSEA. The CDR3 reads CSARGVEFGATEAFF. In DNA form, the CDR3 reads TGCAGCGCTAGAGGGGTGGAGTTCGGGGCCACTGAAGCTTTCTTT. The variable domain in full, completed from reference TRBV29-1 and TRBJ1-1, reads SAVISQKPSRDICQRGTSLTIQCQVDSQVTMMFWYRQQPGQSLTLIATANQGSEATYESGFVIDKFPISRPNLTFSTLTVSNMSPEDSSIYLCSARGVEFGATEAFFGQGTRLTVV.

V gene TRBV7-3 combines with J gene TRBJ2-3; D gene ambiguous. The germline CDR1 and CDR2 sequences are SGHTA and FQGTGA. The CDR3 is 14 amino acids. Between the trimmed V and J ends, which lost 5 bases and 4 bases, there was a span of 13 bases. The CDR3 region has the DNA TGTGCCAGCAGCCCCTTGGGCTCTGCAGATACGCAGTATTTT. Translation: CASSPLGSADTQYF.

The J gene is TRBJ2-2, the V gene TRBV2; either TRBD1 or TRBD2 may supply D (5 bases each). Deletions cut 6 bases from V and 4 bases from J, with 9 bases between. CDR3 length equals 13 residues. The germline CDR1 and CDR2 sequences are SNHLY and FYNNEI. This CDR3 reads CASSRDGTGELFF. For the CDR3, the DNA is TGTGCCAGCAGCCGGGACGGCACCGGGGAGCTGTTTTTT.

The V call is TRBV19, the J call TRBJ2-1; a possible D gene is TRBD1 (6 bases). The germline V gene has CDR1 LNHDA and CDR2 SQIVND (reference sequence). Trimming took off 7 bases at V and 6 bases at J, with 13 bases between the two ends. This CDR3 contains 13 residues. CDR3 nucleotides: TGTGCCAGTACCAGGGGCCCTAGCAATGAGCAGTTCTTC. It yields the protein CASTRGPSNEQFF.

This sequence joins TRBV27 and TRBJ1-4, with 9 nucleotides matching TRBD1. Unmatched junction bases numbered 7, after V lost 4 bases and J lost 10 bases. CDR3 length: 14 amino acids. Germline V gives CDR1 MNHEY, CDR2 SMNVEV (reference sequence). CDR3: CASSWGQGGGKLFF. The CDR3 DNA follows: TGTGCCAGCAGTTGGGGACAGGGCGGAGGAAAACTGTTTTTT.